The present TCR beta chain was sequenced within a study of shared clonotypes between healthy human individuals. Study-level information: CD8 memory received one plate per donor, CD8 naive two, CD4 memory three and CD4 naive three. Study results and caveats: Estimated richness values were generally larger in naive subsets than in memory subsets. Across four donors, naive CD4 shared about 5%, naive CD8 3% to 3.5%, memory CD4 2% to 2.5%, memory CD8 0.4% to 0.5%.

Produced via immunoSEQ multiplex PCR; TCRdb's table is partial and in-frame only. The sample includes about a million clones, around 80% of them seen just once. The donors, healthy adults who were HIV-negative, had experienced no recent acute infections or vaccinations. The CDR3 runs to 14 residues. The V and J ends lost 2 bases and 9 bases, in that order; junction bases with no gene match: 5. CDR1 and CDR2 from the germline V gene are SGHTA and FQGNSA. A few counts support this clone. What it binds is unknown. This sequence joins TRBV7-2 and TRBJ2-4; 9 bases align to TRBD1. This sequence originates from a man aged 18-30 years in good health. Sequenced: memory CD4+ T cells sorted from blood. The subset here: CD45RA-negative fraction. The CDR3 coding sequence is TGTGCCAGCAGCTTAACCGGGACAGGGAGCATTCAGTACTTC. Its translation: CASSLTGTGSIQYF.